A few counts support the clone carrying this TCR beta chain. CDR3 length equals 12 residues. V was shortened by 8 bases and J by 4 bases, with 11 bases between the two germline ends. Germline CDR1 MGHRA, CDR2 YSYEKL. This entry comes from a study of cytomegalovirus exposure and HLA in healthy donors. Whole-study context: Of 350 to 400 genotyped donors, 75% to 90% grouped in the Caucasian-associated ancestry cluster.

The PCR had 60 Vbeta and 13 Jbeta primers. Generated by immunoSEQ multiplex PCR, the TCRdb table keeps only in-frame clones and is missing some. Among 75,000 to 90,000 clones listed, less than 80% were seen once. This rearrangement joins TRBV4-1 to TRBJ1-1; maybe TRBD1 (5 bases). This receptor was identified in a human donor in good health. Material: PBMCs. Here the CDR3 reads CASRDGGTEAFF. CDR3 bases: TGCGCCAGCCGGGACGGGGGCACTGAAGCTTTCTTT.